What follows is one TCR beta chain and its context. From its re-call of the 5' RACE reads, TCRdb lists each CDR3 protein once, without DNA. The table for this sample gives 150,000 to 200,000 distinct CDR3 sequences. These data originate in a study of monozygotic twins with inflammatory bowel disease. Germline loops: CDR1 SNHLY, CDR2 FYNNEI. The CDR3 contains 19 residues. Sequenced: blood. The receptor was derived from a human donor with ulcerative colitis or Crohn's disease, or a healthy co-twin of an affected twin (not recorded which). This sequence joins TRBV2 and TRBJ1-4; TCRdb lists TRBD1, though no DNA is available to test this call. This CDR3 reads CVSSERGQGCVATNEKLFF.